Detailed here is one T cell receptor (beta chain). Source study methods: Nucleated cell counts were estimated from reference gene primer amplification. Libraries were prepared by immunoSEQ multiplex PCR; TCRdb keeps only in-frame clonotypes and omits some of them. Clone size and V and J calls were adopted from that table, with D and trimming inferred from the DNA. The sample records around 94,000 clones, about 91% being singletons. The data stem from a study of blood T cell repertoires in COVID-19. Turning to the study itself: COVID-19 samples collected from the United States, Italy and Spain covered acute and convalescent phases. The analysed material was cDNA or gDNA that came from T cells, B-cell-depleted T cells, or PBMCs.

Trimming took 6 bases from V and 5 from J; bases not matched to a gene: 11. CDR1 is WSHSY, CDR2 SAAADI, per germline. This CDR3 is 16 amino acids long. The rearrangement links TRBV10-2 to TRBJ1-5; 9 nucleotides align to TRBD1. The origin of this receptor is a young man with acute or convalescent COVID-19. The sequenced sample consisted of peripheral blood. In nucleotides, the CDR3 is TGCGCCAGCAGAGACACCGACAGGGGGGATTATCAGCCCCAGCATTTT. Translated: CASRDTDRGDYQPQHF.